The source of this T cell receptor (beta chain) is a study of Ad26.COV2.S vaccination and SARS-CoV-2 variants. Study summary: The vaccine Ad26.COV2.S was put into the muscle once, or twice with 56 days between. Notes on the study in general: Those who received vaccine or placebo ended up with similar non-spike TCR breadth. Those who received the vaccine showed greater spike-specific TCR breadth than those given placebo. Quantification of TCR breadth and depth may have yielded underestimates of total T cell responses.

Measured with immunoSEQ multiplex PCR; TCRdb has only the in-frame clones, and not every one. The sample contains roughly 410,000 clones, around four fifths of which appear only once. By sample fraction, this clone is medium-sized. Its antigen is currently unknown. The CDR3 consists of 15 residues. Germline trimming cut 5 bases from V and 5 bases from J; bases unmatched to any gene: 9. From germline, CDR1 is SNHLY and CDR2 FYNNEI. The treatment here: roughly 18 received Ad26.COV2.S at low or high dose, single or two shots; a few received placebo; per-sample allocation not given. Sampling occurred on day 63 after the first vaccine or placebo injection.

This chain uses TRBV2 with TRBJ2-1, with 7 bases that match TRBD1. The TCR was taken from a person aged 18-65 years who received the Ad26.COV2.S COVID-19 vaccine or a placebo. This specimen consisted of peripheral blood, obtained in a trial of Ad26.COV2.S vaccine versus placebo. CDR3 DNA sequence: TGTGCCAGCAGTTCACCCGGGACAGTAAACAATGAGCAGTTCTTC. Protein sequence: CASSSPGTVNNEQFF.